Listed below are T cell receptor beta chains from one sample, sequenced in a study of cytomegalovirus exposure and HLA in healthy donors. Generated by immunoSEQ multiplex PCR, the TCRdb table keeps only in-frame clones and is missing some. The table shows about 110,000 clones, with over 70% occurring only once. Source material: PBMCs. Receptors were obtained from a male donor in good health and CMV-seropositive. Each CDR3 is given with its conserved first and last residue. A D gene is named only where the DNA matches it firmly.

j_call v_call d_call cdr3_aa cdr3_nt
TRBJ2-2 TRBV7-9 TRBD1 CASPLRAGGNTGELFF TGTGCCAGCCCCCTGCGGGCAGGGGGTAACACCGGGGAGCTGTTTTTT
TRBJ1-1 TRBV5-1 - CASSFRDMNTEAFF TGCGCCAGCAGCTTCCGAGACATGAACACTGAAGCTTTCTTT
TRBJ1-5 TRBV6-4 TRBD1 CASSDYQGGNSNQPQHF TGTGCCAGCAGTGACTATCAGGGGGGTAATAGCAATCAGCCCCAGCATTTT
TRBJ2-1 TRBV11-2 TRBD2 CASSGAGEYNEQFF TGTGCCAGCAGCGGAGCGGGGGAGTACAATGAGCAGTTCTTC
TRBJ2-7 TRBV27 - CATRPGHSYEQYF TGTGCCACTCGACCGGGACACTCCTACGAGCAGTACTTC
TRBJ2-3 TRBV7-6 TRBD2 CASSPGTSGSSDTQYF TGTGCCAGCAGCCCAGGGACTAGCGGGAGCTCAGATACGCAGTATTTT
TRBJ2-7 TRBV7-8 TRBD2 CASSLVPTSGARYEQYF TGTGCCAGCAGCTTAGTCCCGACTAGCGGGGCACGCTACGAGCAGTACTTC
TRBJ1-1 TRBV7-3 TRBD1 CASSATRQGLNTEAFF TGTGCCAGCAGCGCGACTAGACAGGGACTGAACACTGAAGCTTTCTTT
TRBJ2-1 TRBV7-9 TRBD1 CASRVPGQGVNEQFF TGTGCCAGCAGGGTACCGGGACAGGGGGTGAATGAGCAGTTCTTC
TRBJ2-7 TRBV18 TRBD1 CASSVGTGGVYEQYF TGTGCCAGCTCGGTGGGGACAGGAGGTGTGTACGAGCAGTACTTC
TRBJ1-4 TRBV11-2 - CASSLHGPPGEKLFF TGTGCCAGCAGCTTACACGGGCCACCGGGGGAAAAACTGTTTTTT
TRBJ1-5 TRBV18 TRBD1 CASSPFKGTGEQPQHF TGTGCCAGCTCACCATTTAAGGGGACAGGGGAACAGCCCCAGCATTTT
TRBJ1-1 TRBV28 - CASSLEVTENTEAFF TGTGCCAGCAGTTTGGAGGTCACGGAGAACACTGAAGCTTTCTTT
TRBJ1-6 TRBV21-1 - CASSRQGLRGTIRGNSPLHF TGTGCCAGCAGCCGACAGGGGTTAAGGGGAACAATTAGGGGTAATTCACCCCTCCACTTT
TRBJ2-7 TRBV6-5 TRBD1 CASSYTGAVEQYF TGTGCCAGCAGTTACACAGGGGCGGTCGAGCAGTACTTC